The 9 T cell receptor beta chains below all came from one sample that was sequenced in a study of T cells after yellow fever vaccination. TCRdb independently ran MiXCR on the 5' RACE reads; one entry per CDR3 protein. The sample gives tens of thousands of distinct CDR3 sequences, about 10% of which show up once; more than 10% is in the top ten. Source: PBMCs, either bulk or a sorted T-cell subset (CD4+, CD8+, memory, or dextramer-sorted; not recorded which), taken roughly 15 days after the first yellow fever vaccination. Receptors were obtained from a man aged 18 to 29 who received the YFV17D yellow fever vaccine.

This clonotype was seen at least ten times. The chain employs TRBV27 and TRBJ1-6, with a weak D call TRBD1 (6 bases). This CDR3 region has 18 residues. The V and J ends lost 6 bases and 0 bases respectively, with 18 bases between them. Germline V lookup: CDR1 MNHEY, CDR2 SMNVEV (reference sequence). The CDR3 reads CASSLEQGKSSYNSPLHF. The DNA of the CDR3 is TGTGCCAGCAGCCTTGAGCAGGGGAAAAGCTCCTATAATTCACCCCTCCACTTT.

A word on this clonotype: A much more abundant neighbour one base away suggests this may be a read error. The genes are TRBV24-1 and TRBJ2-5, with 7 bases matching TRBD2. The CDR3 contains 15 residues. V lost 7 bases to trimming and J lost 0 bases; unmatched junction nucleotides: 7. Germline lookup yields CDR1 KGHDR and CDR2 SFDVKD. The CDR3 here is CATSAILADQETQYF. The CDR3, as DNA: TGTGCCACCAGCGCCATTCTAGCGGACCAAGAGACCCAGTACTTC.

Notes on this clonotype: This sequence may be a read error, since a much larger clone differs from it by one base. The chain joins TRBV7-9 to TRBJ2-7, with D perhaps given as TRBD1 or TRBD2 (6 bases each). The CDR3 has 14 amino acids. The germline V and J ends were trimmed by 5 bases and 3 bases, with 14 bases remaining between them. CDR1 and CDR2 (germline): SEHNR, FQNEAQ (reference sequence). The CDR3 loop is CASSREGGLYEQYF. As DNA, the CDR3 is TGTGCCAGCAGCCGTGAGGGGGGACTCTACGAGCAGTACTTC.

This clonotype was observed many times. The chain carries TRBV5-1 and TRBJ1-1, with D possibly matching TRBD1 (6 bases). The CDR3 covers 17 residues. Germline V gene sequence: CDR1 SGHRS, CDR2 YFSETQ. Trimming took 2 bases from V and 1 from J, leaving 18 bases between them. CDR3 coding DNA: TGCGCCAGCAGCTTCACAGGGATTAATCGAGAGAACACTGAAGCTTTCTTT. Its protein product is CASSFTGINRENTEAFF.

This clonotype has a count of ten or more. The gene calls are TRBV4-1 and TRBJ1-2, with 11 bases matching TRBD1. Trimming took 6 bases from V and 5 from J; bases not matched to a gene: 11. The CDR3 runs to 16 residues. CDR1 is MGHRA, CDR2 YSYEKL, per germline. Written as DNA, the CDR3 is TGCGCCAGCAGACAACCCGGACAGGGGGCGAGGTATGGCTACACCTTC. It translates to CASRQPGQGARYGYTF.

About this clonotype: A read error is possible here, since a much larger clone lies one base away. This sequence joins TRBV10-3 and TRBJ1-2; D unclear. This CDR3 contains 14 residues. V lost 0 bases and J lost 4, with 9 bases in between. Looked up from germline, CDR1 is ENHRY and CDR2 is SYGVKD. The CDR3: CAISESSWFYGYTF. The CDR3 DNA sequence: TGTGCCATCAGTGAGTCTTCCTGGTTCTATGGCTACACCTTC.

This clonotype was seen ten or more times. This chain joins TRBV12-3 or TRBV12-4 and TRBJ2-3; no clear D. V shed 5 bases and J shed 2 bases, with 23 bases lying between them. This CDR3 has 18 residues. CDR3: CASSPLLGPGPSTDTQYF. The DNA of the CDR3 is TGTGCCAGCAGTCCCCTCTTAGGCCCTGGCCCATCCACAGATACGCAGTATTTT.

In the case of this clonotype: A read error is possible here, since a much larger clone lies one base away. The rearrangement joins TRBV9 to TRBJ2-1; the match to TRBD1 covers 9 bases. CDR1 is SGDLS, CDR2 YYNGEE, per germline. The CDR3 has 15 residues. The CDR3 reads CTSSVWGQGYDEQFF. CDR3 DNA sequence: TGTACCAGCAGCGTGTGGGGACAGGGTTACGATGAGCAGTTCTTC.

This clonotype was seen ten or more times. The chain links TRBV5-1 to TRBJ2-3; TRBD1 is a possible D gene (7 bases). The CDR3 covers 16 residues. Trimming pared 0 bases from V and 7 bases from J, leaving 18 bases between. The germline CDR1 and CDR2 sequences are SGHRS and YFSETQ. CDR3 nucleotides: TGCGCCAGCAGCTTGGGACAGGGAATGGGAGGAAATACGCAGTATTTT. Its protein is CASSLGQGMGGNTQYF.